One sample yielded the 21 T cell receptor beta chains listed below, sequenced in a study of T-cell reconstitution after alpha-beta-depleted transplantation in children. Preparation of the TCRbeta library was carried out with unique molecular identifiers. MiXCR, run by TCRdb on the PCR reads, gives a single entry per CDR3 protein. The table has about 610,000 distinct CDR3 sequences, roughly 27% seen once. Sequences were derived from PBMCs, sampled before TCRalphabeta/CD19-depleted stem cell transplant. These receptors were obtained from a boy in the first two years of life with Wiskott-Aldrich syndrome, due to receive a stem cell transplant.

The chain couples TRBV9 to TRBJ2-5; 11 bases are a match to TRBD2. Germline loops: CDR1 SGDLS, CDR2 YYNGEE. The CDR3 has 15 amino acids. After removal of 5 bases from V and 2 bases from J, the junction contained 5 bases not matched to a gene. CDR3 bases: TGTGCCAGCAGTCTCACTAGCGGGAGACAAGAGACCCAGTACTTC. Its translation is CASSLTSGRQETQYF.

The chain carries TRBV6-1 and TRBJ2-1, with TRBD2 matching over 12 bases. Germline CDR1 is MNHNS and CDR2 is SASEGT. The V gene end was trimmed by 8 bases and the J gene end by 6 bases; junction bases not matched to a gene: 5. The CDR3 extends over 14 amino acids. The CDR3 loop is CASARGLAGNEQFF. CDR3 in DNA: TGTGCCAGCGCCCGGGGACTAGCGGGCAATGAGCAGTTCTTC.

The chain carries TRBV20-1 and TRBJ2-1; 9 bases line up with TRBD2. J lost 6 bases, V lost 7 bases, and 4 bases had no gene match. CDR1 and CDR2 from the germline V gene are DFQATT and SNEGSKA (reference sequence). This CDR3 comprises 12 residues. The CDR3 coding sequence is TGCAGTGTAGCGGGAGTGGGCAATGAGCAGTTCTTC. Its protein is CSVAGVGNEQFF.

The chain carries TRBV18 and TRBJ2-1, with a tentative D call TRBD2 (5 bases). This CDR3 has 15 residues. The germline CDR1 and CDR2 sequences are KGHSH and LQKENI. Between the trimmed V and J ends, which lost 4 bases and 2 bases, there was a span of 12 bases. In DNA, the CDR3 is TGTGCCAGCTCACGCGGGCCCCCCCCCTACAATGAGCAGTTCTTC. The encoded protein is CASSRGPPPYNEQFF.

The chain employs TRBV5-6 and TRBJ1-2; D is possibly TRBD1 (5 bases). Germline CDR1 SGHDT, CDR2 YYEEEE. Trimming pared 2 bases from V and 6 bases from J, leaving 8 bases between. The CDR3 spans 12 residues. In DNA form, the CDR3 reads TGTGCCAGCAGCTTCCGGGACCATGGCTACACCTTC. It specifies CASSFRDHGYTF.

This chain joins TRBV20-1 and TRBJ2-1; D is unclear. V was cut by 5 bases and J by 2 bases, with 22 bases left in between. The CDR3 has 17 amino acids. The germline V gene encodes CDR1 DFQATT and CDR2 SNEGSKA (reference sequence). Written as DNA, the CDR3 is TGCAGTGCTCAACGTCCCAGGACCGAGACCCCCTACAATGAGCAGTTCTTC. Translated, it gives CSAQRPRTETPYNEQFF.

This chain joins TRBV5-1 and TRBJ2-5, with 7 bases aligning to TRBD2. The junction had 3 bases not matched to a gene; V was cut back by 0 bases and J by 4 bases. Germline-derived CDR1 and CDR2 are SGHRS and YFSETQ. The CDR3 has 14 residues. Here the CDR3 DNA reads TGCGCCAGCAGCTTGGGGGGGGGACTAGAGACCCAGTACTTC. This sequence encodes CASSLGGGLETQYF.

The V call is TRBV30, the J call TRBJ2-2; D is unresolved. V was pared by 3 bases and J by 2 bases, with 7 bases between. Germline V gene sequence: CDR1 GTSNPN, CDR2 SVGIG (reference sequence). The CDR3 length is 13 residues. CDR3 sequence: CAWRTPNTGELFF. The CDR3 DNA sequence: TGTGCCTGGAGGACACCTAACACCGGGGAGCTGTTTTTT.

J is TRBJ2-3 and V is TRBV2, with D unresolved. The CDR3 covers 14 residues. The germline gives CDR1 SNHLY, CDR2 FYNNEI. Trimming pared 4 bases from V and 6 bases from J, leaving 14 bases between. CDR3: CASSVTEGADTQYF. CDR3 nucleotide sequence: TGTGCCAGCAGTGTAACTGAAGGAGCGGATACGCAGTATTTT.

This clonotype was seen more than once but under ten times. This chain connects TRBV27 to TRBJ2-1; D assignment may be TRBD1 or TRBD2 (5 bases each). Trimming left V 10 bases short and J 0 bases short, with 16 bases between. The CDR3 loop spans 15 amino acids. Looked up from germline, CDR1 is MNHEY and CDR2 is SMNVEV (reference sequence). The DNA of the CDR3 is TGTGCCACCACTCCGGGGCGGTACTCCTACAATGAGCAGTTCTTC. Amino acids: CATTPGRYSYNEQFF.

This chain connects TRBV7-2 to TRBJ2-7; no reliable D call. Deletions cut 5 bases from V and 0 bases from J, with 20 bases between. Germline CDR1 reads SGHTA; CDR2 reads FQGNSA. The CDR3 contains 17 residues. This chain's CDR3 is CASSKADILSSSYEQYF. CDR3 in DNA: TGTGCCAGCAGCAAAGCCGACATTTTATCGAGCTCCTACGAGCAGTACTTC.

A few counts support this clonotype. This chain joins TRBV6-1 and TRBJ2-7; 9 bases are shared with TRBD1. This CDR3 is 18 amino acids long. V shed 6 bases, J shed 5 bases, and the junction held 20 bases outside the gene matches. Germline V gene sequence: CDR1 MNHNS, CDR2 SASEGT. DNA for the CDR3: TGTGCCAGCAGAGCGGACAGGGGAACGAAGACTAGCAGGAACGAGCAGTACTTC. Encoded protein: CASRADRGTKTSRNEQYF.

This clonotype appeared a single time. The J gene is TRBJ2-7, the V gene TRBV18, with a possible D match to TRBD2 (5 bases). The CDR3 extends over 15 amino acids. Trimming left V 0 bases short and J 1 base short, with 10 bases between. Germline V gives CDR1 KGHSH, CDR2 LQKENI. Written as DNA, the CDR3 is TGTGCCAGCTCACCACCTAGCGCTATTTCCTACGAGCAGTACTTC. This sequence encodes CASSPPSAISYEQYF.

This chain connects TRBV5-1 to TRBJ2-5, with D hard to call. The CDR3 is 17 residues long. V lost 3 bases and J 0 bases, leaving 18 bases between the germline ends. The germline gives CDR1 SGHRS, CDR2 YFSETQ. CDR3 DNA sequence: TGCGCCAGCAGCTCGGCTCCCCAGGACCGAGACCAAGAGACCCAGTACTTC. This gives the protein CASSSAPQDRDQETQYF. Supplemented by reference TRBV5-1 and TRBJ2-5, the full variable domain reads KAGVTQTPRYLIKTRGQQVTLSCSPISGHRSVSWYQQTPGQGLQFLFEYFSETQRNKGNFPGRFSGRQFSNSRSEMNVSTLELGDSALYLCASSSAPQDRDQETQYFGPGTRLLVL.

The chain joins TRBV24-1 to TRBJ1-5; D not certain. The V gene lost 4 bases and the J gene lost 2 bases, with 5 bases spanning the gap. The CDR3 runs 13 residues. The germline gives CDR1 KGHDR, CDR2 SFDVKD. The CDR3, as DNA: TGTGCCACCAGTGAGCACGGCAATCAGCCCCAGCATTTT. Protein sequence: CATSEHGNQPQHF.

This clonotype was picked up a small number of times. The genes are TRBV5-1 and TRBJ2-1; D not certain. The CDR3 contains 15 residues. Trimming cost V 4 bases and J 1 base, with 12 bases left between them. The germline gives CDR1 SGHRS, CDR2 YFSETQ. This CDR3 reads CASSITATSYNEQFF. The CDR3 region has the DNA TGCGCCAGCAGCATCACGGCGACTTCCTACAATGAGCAGTTCTTC.

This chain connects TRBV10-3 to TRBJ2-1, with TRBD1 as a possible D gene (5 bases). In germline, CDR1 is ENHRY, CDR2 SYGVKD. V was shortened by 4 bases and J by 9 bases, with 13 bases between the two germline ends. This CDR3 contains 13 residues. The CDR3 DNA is TGTGCCATCAGTGGCTTTAGGGGCGGTGAGCAGTTCTTC. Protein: CAISGFRGGEQFF.

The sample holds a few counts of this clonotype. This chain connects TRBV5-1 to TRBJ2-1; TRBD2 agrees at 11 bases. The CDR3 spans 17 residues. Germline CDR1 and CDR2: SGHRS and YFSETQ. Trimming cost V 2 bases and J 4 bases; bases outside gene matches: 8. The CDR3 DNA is TGCGCCAGCAGCTTATTCTCACTAGCGGGAGATTACAATGAGCAGTTCTTC. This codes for CASSLFSLAGDYNEQFF.

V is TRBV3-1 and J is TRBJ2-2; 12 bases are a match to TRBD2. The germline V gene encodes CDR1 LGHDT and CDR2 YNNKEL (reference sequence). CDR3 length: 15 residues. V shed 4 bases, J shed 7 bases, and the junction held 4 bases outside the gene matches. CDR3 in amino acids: CASSRGLAGNGELFF. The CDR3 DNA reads TGTGCCAGCAGCCGAGGACTAGCGGGAAACGGGGAGCTGTTTTTT.

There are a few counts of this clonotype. The CDR3 sequence: CASSEIRTYNEQFF. CDR3 coding DNA: TGTGCCAGCAGTGAAATTAGAACCTACAATGAGCAGTTCTTC. The chain is built from TRBV25-1 and TRBJ2-1; D is uncertain. The V end was cut by 2 bases, the J end by 2 bases, with 7 bases between. The V gene's germline CDR1 is MGHDK and CDR2 SYGVNS. CDR3 length equals 14 residues.

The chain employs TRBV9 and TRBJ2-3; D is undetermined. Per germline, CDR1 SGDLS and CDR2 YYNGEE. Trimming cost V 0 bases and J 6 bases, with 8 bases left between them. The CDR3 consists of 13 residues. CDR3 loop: CASSVGPADTQYF. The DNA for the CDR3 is TGTGCCAGCAGCGTAGGACCAGCGGATACGCAGTATTTT.